This entry lists 29 T cell receptor beta chains sequenced from one sample in a study of T cell responses to AZD1222 COVID-19 vaccine. Profiled with immunoSEQ multiplex PCR; TCRdb holds only in-frame clones, not every one. Of approximately 110,000 clones in the sample, about 90% are singletons; the top ten hold roughly 4.3%. Sequenced material: peripheral blood, taken 28 days after the second AZD1222 dose. The receptors originated from an adult who received the AZD1222 COVID-19 vaccine.

The genes are TRBV14 and TRBJ1-3; no clear D gene. Trimming shortened V by 0 bases and J by 6 bases, and 12 bases separated the two germline ends. Germline CDR1 is SGHDN and CDR2 is FVKESK. The CDR3 runs 15 residues. The CDR3 nucleotides are TGTGCCAGCAGCCAAGATCGTTTGGGGATAAACACCATATATTTT. Translation gives CASSQDRLGINTIYF.

This clone was observed a single time. The chain links TRBV7-3 to TRBJ1-2, with TRBD1 matching over 8 bases. V lost 5 bases, J lost 6 bases, and 8 bases stayed unmatched. This CDR3 has 14 amino acids. Germline CDR1 and CDR2: SGHTA and FQGTGA. The chain's CDR3 is CASSRDRHGDGYTF. CDR3 nucleotide sequence: TGTGCCAGCAGCCGGGACAGGCACGGGGATGGCTACACCTTC.

The chain couples TRBV5-4 to TRBJ2-3, with TRBD2 matching over 16 bases. The CDR3 sequence is 18 residues long. V shed 3 bases and J 3 bases; nucleotides not matched to a gene: 7. Germline V gene lookup returns CDR1 SGHNT and CDR2 YYREEE (reference sequence). The CDR3 protein is CASSSGLAGGGRTDTQYF. Written as DNA, the CDR3 is TGTGCCAGCAGCTCGGGACTAGCGGGAGGGGGGAGAACAGATACGCAGTATTTT.

The V call is TRBV9, the J call TRBJ2-3, with 11 bases aligning to TRBD2. Germline V gene sequence: CDR1 SGDLS, CDR2 YYNGEE. This CDR3 spans 15 amino acids. The J segment lost 4 bases and the V segment lost 3 bases, leaving 4 bases of the junction unmatched. The CDR3 bases are TGTGCCAGCAGCGGACCTAGCGGGAGGCCAGATACGCAGTATTTT. It specifies CASSGPSGRPDTQYF.

The V call is TRBV6-2 or TRBV6-3, the J call TRBJ1-1; D call uncertain. The CDR3 runs 17 residues. The V end lost 0 bases, the J end lost 0 bases, and 14 bases lay between the germline ends. CDR1 is MNHEY and CDR2 is SVGEGT in the germline V gene. The CDR3 reads CASSYSVPGKVNTEAFF. The CDR3 coding sequence is TGTGCCAGCAGTTACTCGGTCCCGGGCAAGGTGAACACTGAAGCTTTCTTT.

A remark on this clone: This sample also contains other DNA sequences that code for the same CDR3. The chain employs TRBV12-3 or TRBV12-4 and TRBJ1-4, with D possibly TRBD1 on 5 matching bases. The CDR3 extends over 13 amino acids. V was cut by 0 bases and J by 8 bases, with 7 bases left in between. The CDR3 DNA sequence: TGTGCCAGCAGTTTAGCGACAGAAGAAAAACTGTTTTTT. Encoded protein: CASSLATEEKLFF.

The CDR3 loop is CASSLEVRQNQPQHF. The DNA for the CDR3 is TGTGCCAGCAGCTTAGAGGTCAGACAGAATCAGCCCCAGCATTTT. The chain uses TRBV7-2 and TRBJ1-5; TRBD1 might be the D (5 bases). Trimming cost V 1 base and J 4 bases, with 11 bases left between them. Germline V lookup: CDR1 SGHTA, CDR2 FQGNSA. The CDR3 is 15 residues long.

The CDR3 loop is CASTIIQGRGYTF. CDR3 DNA sequence: TGTGCCAGCACCATCATCCAGGGCAGGGGCTACACCTTC. This chain uses TRBV5-6 with TRBJ1-2, with D possibly matching TRBD1 (5 bases). Germline V gene data show CDR1 as SGHDT and CDR2 as YYEEEE. The length of the CDR3 is 13 residues. V was cut by 6 bases and J by 8 bases, with 17 bases left in between.

The chain is built from TRBV6-2 or TRBV6-3 and TRBJ2-7; no reliable D call. Trimming pared 0 bases from V and 7 bases from J, leaving 7 bases between. The CDR3 contains 12 residues. Germline V lookup: CDR1 MNHEY, CDR2 SVGEGT. As DNA, the CDR3 is TGTGCCAGCAGTTACTCGACGCAGGAGCAGTACTTC. This sequence encodes CASSYSTQEQYF.

The V and J genes are TRBV28 and TRBJ1-1, with a possible D match to TRBD1 (5 bases). Trimming took off 9 bases at V and 7 bases at J, with 18 bases between the two ends. This CDR3 has 13 residues. CDR1 and CDR2 from the germline V gene are MDHEN and SYDVKM. The CDR3 loop is CASTLDSHGEAFF. In DNA form, the CDR3 reads TGTGCCAGTACATTAGACAGTCACGGTGAAGCTTTCTTT. The whole variable domain, remainder taken from reference TRBV28 and TRBJ1-1, is DVKVTQSSRYLVKRTGEKVFLECVQDMDHENMFWYRQDPGLGLRLIYFSYDVKMKEKGDIPEGYSVSREKKERFSLILESASTNQTSMYLCASTLDSHGEAFFGQGTRLTVV.

The chain links TRBV6-6 to TRBJ2-2; tentatively, D is TRBD2 (7 bases). Between the trimmed V and J ends, which lost 3 bases and 4 bases, there was a span of 12 bases. The CDR3 contains 15 residues. The germline V gene has CDR1 MNHNY and CDR2 SVGAGI (reference sequence). The CDR3 region is CASSYLAGATGELFF. CDR3 sequence (DNA): TGTGCCAGCAGTTATCTTGCGGGGGCCACCGGGGAGCTGTTTTTT.

The V gene is TRBV9, the J gene TRBJ1-2; D is perhaps TRBD1 (6 bases). CDR3 length: 13 residues. V lost 5 bases to trimming and J lost 4 bases, with 12 bases between them. The V gene's germline CDR1 is SGDLS and CDR2 YYNGEE. The CDR3 nucleotides read TGTGCCAGCAGGCGGACAGAACCCTATGGCTACACCTTC. Its translation is CASRRTEPYGYTF.

This rearrangement joins TRBV2 to TRBJ1-1; 7 bases line up with TRBD1. Looked up from germline, CDR1 is SNHLY and CDR2 is FYNNEI. The CDR3 spans 15 residues. The V gene end was trimmed by 1 base and the J gene end by 10 bases; junction bases not matched to a gene: 12. CDR3 residues: CASSEGSARGWLAFF. Written as DNA, the CDR3 is TGTGCCAGCAGTGAAGGGTCGGCCAGGGGGTGGTTAGCTTTCTTT.

This chain uses TRBV9 with TRBJ2-5; 10 positions match TRBD2. Germline trimming cut 3 bases from V and 4 bases from J; bases unmatched to any gene: 9. This CDR3 is 16 amino acids long. Looked up from germline, CDR1 is SGDLS and CDR2 is YYNGEE. CDR3 in amino acids: CASSGSAGGPVETQYF. The CDR3 nucleotides read TGTGCCAGCAGCGGCTCAGCGGGGGGGCCGGTAGAGACCCAGTACTTC.

The chain has TRBV7-3 and TRBJ2-5, with 7 bases fitting TRBD2. Germline values: CDR1 SGHTA, CDR2 FQGTGA. The CDR3 contains 12 residues. Trimming removed 11 bases from V and 1 base from J; junction bases left unmatched: 4. The CDR3 spells CAGSGGQETQYF. DNA for the CDR3: TGTGCCGGGTCGGGGGGCCAAGAGACCCAGTACTTC.

The V gene is TRBV30, the J gene TRBJ1-1; 7 nucleotides line up with TRBD1. The V gene's germline CDR1 is GTSNPN and CDR2 SVGIG (reference sequence). The trim removed 5 bases at V and 3 bases at J, leaving 6 bases unmatched. The CDR3 runs 13 residues. The CDR3 protein is CAWSTGSDTEAFF. In DNA, the CDR3 is TGTGCCTGGTCGACAGGGAGCGACACTGAAGCTTTCTTT. Filled out from reference TRBV30 and TRBJ1-1, the complete variable domain reads SQTIHQWPATLVQPVGSPLSLECTVEGTSNPNLYWYRQAAGRGLQLLFYSVGIGQISSEVPQNLSASRPQDRQFILSSKKLLLSDSGFYLCAWSTGSDTEAFFGQGTRLTVV.

The CDR3 sequence: CASSQPTVGYSPLHF. CDR3 bases: TGCGCCAGCAGCCAGCCGACAGTGGGGTATTCACCCCTCCACTTT. The genes are TRBV4-1 and TRBJ1-6, with a tentative D call TRBD1 (5 bases). Trimming stripped 3 bases from V and 8 bases from J, with 14 bases between. The germline V gene encodes CDR1 MGHRA and CDR2 YSYEKL. The CDR3 loop spans 15 amino acids.

The J gene is TRBJ1-5, the V gene TRBV4-2, with a tentative D call TRBD1 (6 bases). V shed 1 base and J shed 4 bases, with 8 bases lying between them. Germline CDR1 and CDR2: LGHNA and YNFKEQ. The CDR3 consists of 14 residues. Here the CDR3 DNA reads TGTGCCAGCAGCCAAGGGGACACAAATCAGCCCCAGCATTTT. Protein: CASSQGDTNQPQHF.

As DNA, the CDR3 is TGTGCCAGCAGTGCCAGAGGACGGACTGAAGCTTTCTTT. It is translated as CASSARGRTEAFF. This chain uses TRBV12-3 or TRBV12-4 with TRBJ1-1; D remains ambiguous. CDR3 length equals 13 residues. The V gene lost 5 bases and the J gene lost 5 bases, with 12 bases spanning the gap.

This clone was seen a single time. V gene TRBV5-6 combines with J gene TRBJ2-7, with 7 bases aligning to TRBD2. This CDR3 has 15 residues. The trim removed 1 base at V and 2 bases at J, leaving 6 bases unmatched. Germline loops: CDR1 SGHDT, CDR2 YYEEEE. CDR3 residues: CASSLMGGTPYEQYF. CDR3 nucleotide sequence: TGTGCCAGCAGCTTGATGGGGGGGACCCCCTACGAGCAGTACTTC.

The rearrangement links TRBV6-5 to TRBJ1-3; 9 bases fit TRBD1. With 8 bases clipped from V and 3 bases from J, the junction kept 2 bases outside the gene matches. Germline CDR1 is MNHEY and CDR2 is SVGAGI. The CDR3 covers 13 residues. DNA of the CDR3: TGTGCCAGCGGGACAGGGCTTGGAAACACCATATATTTT. Translation: CASGTGLGNTIYF.

This chain connects TRBV18 to TRBJ1-6; D ambiguous. Trimming left V 6 bases short and J 10 bases short, with 19 bases between. The CDR3 extends over 15 amino acids. Germline CDR1 KGHSH, CDR2 LQKENI. CDR3 sequence (DNA): TGTGCCAGCTCGCCAAGGACTGAAAAGGACTCACCCCTCCACTTT. The encoded protein is CASSPRTEKDSPLHF.

The chain combines TRBV20-1 with TRBJ1-6, with 8 nucleotides matching TRBD1. The CDR3 extends over 18 amino acids. CDR1 and CDR2 from the germline V gene are DFQATT and SNEGSKA (reference sequence). The junction had 10 bases not matched to a gene; V was cut back by 3 bases and J by 0 bases. CDR3: CSASDRGGMSSYNSPLHF. CDR3 coding DNA: TGCAGTGCTAGTGACAGGGGAGGAATGAGCTCCTATAATTCACCCCTCCACTTT.

This sequence joins TRBV5-6 and TRBJ1-1, with TRBD1 matching over 12 bases. CDR1 and CDR2 from the germline V gene are SGHDT and YYEEEE. The CDR3 is made up of 15 amino acids. Trimming took 7 bases from V and 5 from J; bases not matched to a gene: 9. CDR3 loop: CASRPGQGAGTEAFF. In nucleotides, the CDR3 is TGTGCCAGCCGACCGGGACAGGGGGCCGGGACTGAAGCTTTCTTT.

Only one count was recorded for this clone. The J gene is TRBJ2-1, the V gene TRBV23-1; no reliable D call. TRBV23-1 is known as an ORF, though its function is uncertain. The CDR3 is 10 amino acids. Deletions cut 3 bases from V and 9 bases from J, with 3 bases between. CDR3 loop: CASSHREQFF. As DNA, the CDR3 is TGCGCCAGCAGTCACCGTGAGCAGTTCTTC.

CDR3 DNA: TGTGCCAGCAGCTTGGGACAGGGGACTAACTATGGCTACACCTTC. Amino acids: CASSLGQGTNYGYTF. The V gene is TRBV5-4, the J gene TRBJ1-2; 8 nucleotides line up with TRBD1. V shed 0 bases, J shed 0 bases, and the junction held 1 base outside the gene matches. Germline CDR1 reads SGHNT; CDR2 reads YYREEE (reference sequence). The CDR3 has 15 residues.

This rearrangement joins TRBV30 to TRBJ1-2; a weak D match, TRBD1 (6 bases). CDR1 GTSNPN and CDR2 SVGIG come from the germline V gene (reference sequence). V lost 3 bases and J 2 bases, leaving 10 bases between the germline ends. The CDR3 is 13 amino acids. In DNA form, the CDR3 reads TGTGCCTGGAGCGAGGGACAAAACTATGGCTACACCTTC. This encodes CAWSEGQNYGYTF.

V usage is TRBV14 and J usage is TRBJ1-2; possibly TRBD1 for D (5 bases). This CDR3 is built from 13 residues. The V end was cut by 4 bases, the J end by 4 bases, with 10 bases between. CDR1 and CDR2 from the germline V gene are SGHDN and FVKESK. CDR3 loop: CASSLTASYGYTF. In nucleotides, the CDR3 is TGTGCCAGCAGCCTGACAGCTTCCTATGGCTACACCTTC.

In regard to this clone: A read error may account for a junction end that differs from germline. The rearrangement uses TRBV9 and TRBJ1-5; no clear D gene. Germline CDR1 reads SGDLS; CDR2 reads YYNGEE. The CDR3 covers 14 residues. The CDR3 protein is CTSSSVESHQPQHF. The CDR3, as DNA: TGTACCAGCAGCTCGGTGGAGTCCCACCAGCCCCAGCATTTT.